The 7 T cell receptor beta chains below all came from one sample that was sequenced in a study of blood T cell repertoires in COVID-19. Here immunoSEQ multiplex PCR was the method, and the copy in TCRdb shows in-frame clones only, minus some. The table records 150,000 to 200,000 clones, 76% of them present only once. The sample taken for sequencing was PBMCs or T cells enriched from blood (not recorded which). Receptor source: a woman in her 50s with acute COVID-19.

The rearrangement joins TRBV9 to TRBJ1-1; 7 bases agree with TRBD1. With 4 bases clipped from V and 1 base from J, the junction kept 10 bases outside the gene matches. The CDR3 is 16 residues long. CDR1 SGDLS and CDR2 YYNGEE come from the germline V gene. For the CDR3, the DNA is TGTGCCAGCAGCAGGACCCCGGGACAGAAGAACACTGAAGCTTTCTTT. Protein: CASSRTPGQKNTEAFF.

The chain joins TRBV10-3 to TRBJ2-2, with 10 bases that match TRBD2. The CDR3 has 18 residues. The germline CDR1 and CDR2 sequences are ENHRY and SYGVKD. The V and J ends lost 8 bases and 0 bases, in that order; junction bases with no gene match: 12. CDR3 bases: TGTGCCATCGGGATCCTAGCGGGGGCGATCGCGAACACCGGGGAGCTGTTTTTT. It translates to CAIGILAGAIANTGELFF.

The chain recombines TRBV5-5 with TRBJ1-1; possible D gene TRBD1, 5 bases. The V gene's germline CDR1 is SGHKS and CDR2 YYEKEE (reference sequence). The CDR3 has 14 residues. V dropped 4 bases and J dropped 0 bases, with 10 bases sitting between them. The CDR3 nucleotides read TGTGCCAGCAGCCCGGGACTGATGAACACTGAAGCTTTCTTT. Protein sequence: CASSPGLMNTEAFF.

The chain joins TRBV6-4 to TRBJ1-5, with D hard to call. Looked up from germline, CDR1 is MRHNA and CDR2 is SNTAGT. CDR3 length: 14 residues. The V gene lost 6 bases and the J gene lost 4 bases, with 13 bases spanning the gap. In DNA, the CDR3 is TGTGCCAGCAGAGAGCAGGATGGAAATCAGCCCCAGCATTTT. Amino acid sequence: CASREQDGNQPQHF.

This chain connects TRBV29-1 to TRBJ2-3; D might be TRBD2 (6 bases). With 0 bases removed from V and 2 bases from J, the gap between germline ends came to 12 bases. The CDR3 spans 15 residues. Germline V lookup: CDR1 SQVTM, CDR2 ANQGSEA. CDR3 in amino acids: CSVEDAGLSTDTQYF. CDR3 in DNA: TGCAGCGTTGAAGATGCGGGGTTGTCCACAGATACGCAGTATTTT.

The chain couples TRBV7-2 to TRBJ2-2, with 7 bases that match TRBD2. This CDR3 has 15 amino acids. The V segment lost 2 bases and the J segment 3 bases; nucleotides outside the gene matches: 3. In germline, CDR1 is SGHTA, CDR2 FQGNSA. The CDR3 reads CASSLRGDYTGELFF. CDR3 bases: TGTGCCAGCAGCTTACGGGGGGACTACACCGGGGAGCTGTTTTTT.

The V and J genes are TRBV5-4 and TRBJ1-3; a possible D gene is TRBD1 (5 bases). The CDR3 length is 13 residues. The V end was cut by 4 bases, the J end by 5 bases, with 10 bases between. The germline V gene has CDR1 SGHNT and CDR2 YYREEE (reference sequence). This CDR3 reads CASSTDSRNTIYF. The DNA of the CDR3 is TGTGCCAGCAGCACCGACAGTAGAAACACCATATATTTT.